The 24 T cell receptor beta chains given below trace back to one sample, sequenced in a study of T cell responses to AZD1222 COVID-19 vaccine. The table came from immunoSEQ multiplex PCR; TCRdb's copy has only in-frame clones and leaves some out. The table shows around 120,000 clones, with 93% occurring only once. The sample was peripheral blood, taken 28 days after the second AZD1222 dose. The receptors derive from an adult who received the AZD1222 COVID-19 vaccine.

The CDR3 DNA reads as TGTGCCAGCAGCTTACCACAGGGGGCAGCCTACAATGAGCAGTTCTTC. Protein: CASSLPQGAAYNEQFF. The chain links TRBV5-4 to TRBJ2-1, with 9 bases that match TRBD1. There are 16 residues in the CDR3. Germline CDR1 reads SGHNT; CDR2 reads YYREEE (reference sequence). V gave up 2 bases and J gave up 2 bases; unmatched junction bases: 5.

This rearrangement joins TRBV12-3 or TRBV12-4 to TRBJ2-7; either TRBD1 or TRBD2 may fit D (7 bases each). The CDR3 covers 12 residues. V dropped 3 bases and J dropped 11 bases, with 14 bases sitting between them. The CDR3 DNA reads as TGTGCCAGCAGTTTCCACAGGGGAGGGGAGTACTTC. Protein: CASSFHRGGEYF.

V usage is TRBV27 and J usage is TRBJ2-7; 9 positions match TRBD1. Looked up from germline, CDR1 is MNHEY and CDR2 is SMNVEV (reference sequence). CDR3 length: 14 amino acids. The V and J ends lost 6 bases and 5 bases, in that order; junction bases with no gene match: 8. This CDR3 reads CASSIGQGTNEQYF. CDR3 coding DNA: TGTGCCAGCAGCATAGGACAGGGGACGAACGAGCAGTACTTC.

V and J are TRBV12-3 or TRBV12-4 and TRBJ2-5, with D uncertain. The CDR3 is 11 amino acids. V lost 6 bases and J 4 bases, leaving 6 bases between the germline ends. The CDR3 region is CASRVSETQYF. The CDR3 DNA reads as TGTGCCAGCAGGGTTTCAGAGACCCAGTACTTC.

The chain recombines TRBV14 with TRBJ2-7; TRBD1 matches 7 bases. CDR3 length: 14 residues. V shed 2 bases and J 5 bases; nucleotides not matched to a gene: 6. Germline loops: CDR1 SGHDN, CDR2 FVKESK. CDR3 in amino acids: CASSQSLQGHEQYF. The CDR3 nucleotides read TGTGCCAGCAGCCAATCACTACAGGGGCACGAGCAGTACTTC.

V and J are TRBV7-2 and TRBJ2-2; 12 positions match TRBD2. The CDR3 loop spans 18 amino acids. The V segment lost 2 bases and the J segment 4 bases; nucleotides outside the gene matches: 8. CDR1 is SGHTA, CDR2 FQGNSA, per germline. The CDR3 nucleotides are TGTGCCAGCAGCTTACGGCTAGCGGGAGGGGGGAGCACCGGGGAGCTGTTTTTT. Translating gives CASSLRLAGGGSTGELFF.

This clone appeared once. In DNA form, the CDR3 reads TGTGCCAGCGGGCAAGGGAGCCCAACGACCCAGTACTTC. Protein sequence: CASGQGSPTTQYF. The chain recombines TRBV6-5 with TRBJ2-5; D perhaps matches TRBD2 (5 bases). From germline, CDR1 is MNHEY and CDR2 SVGAGI. V dropped 8 bases and J dropped 7 bases, with 17 bases sitting between them. This CDR3 comprises 13 residues.

The chain combines TRBV7-2 with TRBJ1-1; 7 nucleotides agree with TRBD1. Looked up from germline, CDR1 is SGHTA and CDR2 is FQGNSA. The CDR3 runs to 15 residues. Trimming removed 1 base from V and 4 bases from J; junction bases left unmatched: 6. The CDR3 reads CASSLDRGGGTEAFF. CDR3 nucleotides: TGTGCCAGCAGCTTAGACAGGGGCGGGGGCACTGAAGCTTTCTTT.

Here the CDR3 DNA reads TGTGCCAGCAGCTTGTCGGAACAATGGGGCTATGGCTACACCTTC. It specifies CASSLSEQWGYGYTF. This chain joins TRBV5-6 and TRBJ1-2; D gene ambiguous. The CDR3 totals 15 residues. V gave up 1 base and J gave up 4 bases, with 14 bases separating them. CDR1 is SGHDT, CDR2 YYEEEE, per germline.

The chain carries TRBV14 and TRBJ2-5, with TRBD2 identical over 11 bases. CDR3 length: 16 residues. V was pared by 4 bases and J by 3 bases, with 7 bases of the junction left unmatched. The germline CDR1 and CDR2 sequences are SGHDN and FVKESK. In nucleotides, the CDR3 is TGTGCCAGCAGCCTGGAGACTAGCGGGATTGAAGAGACCCAGTACTTC. It codes for CASSLETSGIEETQYF.

The rearrangement joins TRBV5-1 to TRBJ2-5, with 8 bases matching TRBD1. This CDR3 is 16 amino acids long. The junction had 8 bases not matched to a gene; V was cut back by 0 bases and J by 4 bases. Germline loops: CDR1 SGHRS, CDR2 YFSETQ. CDR3 nucleotide sequence: TGCGCCAGCAGCTTGGCCGAAGGACAGGGTCGAGAGACCCAGTACTTC. Encoded protein: CASSLAEGQGRETQYF. Drawing the rest from reference TRBV5-1 and TRBJ2-5, the complete variable domain is KAGVTQTPRYLIKTRGQQVTLSCSPISGHRSVSWYQQTPGQGLQFLFEYFSETQRNKGNFPGRFSGRQFSNSRSEMNVSTLELGDSALYLCASSLAEGQGRETQYFGPGTRLLVL.

The CDR3 reads CASSLTGQGFPHF. The CDR3 nucleotides read TGTGCCAGCAGCCTAACGGGACAGGGATTTCCTCACTTT. The rearrangement uses TRBV12-3 or TRBV12-4 and TRBJ1-6; 9 bases are a match to TRBD1. The CDR3 extends over 13 amino acids. The V segment lost 6 bases and the J segment 19 bases; nucleotides outside the gene matches: 13.

The genes are TRBV3-1 (or the pseudogene TRBV3-2) and TRBJ1-5; 8 nucleotides line up with TRBD1. The V gene's germline CDR1 is LGHDT and CDR2 YNNKEL (reference sequence). Losses at the gene ends were 4 bases for V and 6 bases for J; bases not matched to a gene: 8. CDR3 length: 15 residues. The CDR3 bases are TGTGCCAGCAGCCCAGACAGGGGCTCGGGTCAGCCCCAGCATTTT. It codes for CASSPDRGSGQPQHF.

The chain is built from TRBV7-9 and TRBJ1-1; perhaps TRBD1 as D (6 bases). The germline gives CDR1 SEHNR, CDR2 FQNEAQ (reference sequence). Trimming took off 0 bases at V and 1 base at J, with 12 bases between the two ends. The length of the CDR3 is 16 residues. The chain's CDR3 is CASSLAGQLSNTEAFF. The DNA of the CDR3 is TGTGCCAGCAGCTTAGCCGGACAGTTATCGAACACTGAAGCTTTCTTT. Filled out from reference TRBV7-9 and TRBJ1-1, the complete variable domain reads DTGVSQNPRHKITKRGQNVTFRCDPISEHNRLYWYRQTLGQGPEFLTYFQNEAQLEKSRLLSDRFSAERPKGSFSTLEIQRTEQGDSAMYLCASSLAGQLSNTEAFFGQGTRLTVV.

The chain uses TRBV7-6 and TRBJ1-3; D ambiguous. There are 15 residues in the CDR3. The V end lost 2 bases, the J end lost 0 bases, and 8 bases lay between the germline ends. Germline V gives CDR1 SGHVS, CDR2 FNYEAQ. CDR3 protein: CASSLQTGSGNTIYF. CDR3 nucleotide sequence: TGTGCCAGCAGCTTACAGACGGGCTCTGGAAACACCATATATTTT.

This rearrangement joins TRBV19 to TRBJ2-7; 7 bases are shared with TRBD1. The V gene's germline CDR1 is LNHDA and CDR2 SQIVND (reference sequence). V gave up 3 bases and J gave up 2 bases; unmatched junction bases: 7. The CDR3 totals 15 residues. CDR3: CASSIVRTGPYEQYF. CDR3 nucleotide sequence: TGTGCCAGTAGTATCGTCAGGACAGGACCCTACGAGCAGTACTTC. The full variable domain, with the rest looked up from reference TRBV19 and TRBJ2-7, is DGGITQSPKYLFRKEGQNVTLSCEQNLNHDAMYWYRQDPGQGLRLIYYSQIVNDFQKGDIAEGYSVSREKKESFPLTVTSAQKNPTAFYLCASSIVRTGPYEQYFGPGTRLTVT.

Details on this clone: The sample holds other DNA sequences that translate to the same CDR3. CDR3 nucleotides: TGCGCCAGCAGCTTGAGAGGGATGGGCACAGATACGCAGTATTTT. Protein: CASSLRGMGTDTQYF. The chain joins TRBV5-1 to TRBJ2-3; a weak D match, TRBD2 (5 bases). The length of the CDR3 is 15 residues. Germline values: CDR1 SGHRS, CDR2 YFSETQ. The V end lost 1 base, the J end lost 1 base, and 10 bases lay between the germline ends.

This rearrangement joins TRBV6-2 or TRBV6-3 to TRBJ2-7; 9 bases fit TRBD2. Germline CDR1 is MNHEY and CDR2 is SVGEGT. Trimming cost V 6 bases and J 6 bases; bases outside gene matches: 15. This CDR3 comprises 16 residues. The CDR3 DNA reads as TGTGCCAGCAGCCCCCTTAGCGGGAGCCTTTCTTTCGAGCAGTACTTC. Protein product: CASSPLSGSLSFEQYF.

CDR3 sequence (DNA): TGTGCCAGCAGCTTAGGGACAGGTGGGACCCATAGCAATCAGCCCCAGCATTTT. Its translation: CASSLGTGGTHSNQPQHF. The chain joins TRBV7-2 to TRBJ1-5; 7 positions agree with TRBD1. Germline V lookup: CDR1 SGHTA, CDR2 FQGNSA. Trimming took 1 base from V and 0 from J; bases not matched to a gene: 9. The CDR3 has 18 residues.

The rearrangement joins TRBV19 to TRBJ1-2, with a possible D match to TRBD1 (6 bases). The CDR3 runs 14 residues. Germline V gene sequence: CDR1 LNHDA, CDR2 SQIVND (reference sequence). Trimming took off 10 bases at V and 5 bases at J, with 20 bases between the two ends. The CDR3 reads CAISSGGLGYGYTF. CDR3 sequence (DNA): TGTGCCATCTCCTCCGGGGGCCTAGGGTATGGCTACACCTTC.

The genes are TRBV29-1 and TRBJ1-2, with D hard to call. The V end was cut by 2 bases, the J end by 6 bases, with 16 bases between. CDR1 SQVTM and CDR2 ANQGSEA come from the germline V gene. The CDR3 extends over 14 amino acids. The CDR3 sequence is CSVESGRNLNGYTF. The DNA for the CDR3 is TGCAGCGTTGAATCAGGAAGGAACTTAAATGGCTACACCTTC.

The V and J genes are TRBV7-8 and TRBJ1-5; D is possibly TRBD1 (5 bases). This CDR3 comprises 17 residues. The ends were cut back, 0 bases at V and 3 bases at J, with 15 bases in the middle. Germline CDR1 is SGHVS and CDR2 is FQNEAQ. The CDR3 sequence is CASSLAIGGAINQPQHF. Here the CDR3 DNA reads TGTGCCAGCAGCTTAGCGATAGGAGGGGCTATCAATCAGCCCCAGCATTTT.

The J gene is TRBJ2-2, the V gene TRBV7-6, with D tentatively TRBD1 (8 bases). V shed 2 bases and J shed 7 bases, with 17 bases lying between them. The CDR3 loop spans 16 amino acids. Germline loops: CDR1 SGHVS, CDR2 FNYEAQ. This CDR3 is CASSLRGGQVDGELFF. The CDR3 DNA reads as TGTGCCAGCAGCTTAAGGGGGGGACAGGTGGACGGGGAGCTGTTTTTT. Full variable domain (rest looked up from reference TRBV7-6 and TRBJ2-2): GAGVSQSPRYKVTKRGQDVALRCDPISGHVSLYWYRQALGQGPEFLTYFNYEAQQDKSGLPNDRFSAERPEGSISTLTIQRTEQRDSAMYRCASSLRGGQVDGELFFGEGSRLTVL.

V and J are TRBV7-6 and TRBJ2-7, with D perhaps TRBD2 (7 bases). CDR3 length: 17 residues. The germline CDR1 and CDR2 sequences are SGHVS and FNYEAQ. The germline V and J ends were trimmed by 1 base and 1 base, with 17 bases remaining between them. CDR3 in amino acids: CASSLGVGGTQSYEQYF. CDR3 in DNA: TGTGCCAGCAGCTTAGGGGTCGGGGGGACACAATCCTACGAGCAGTACTTC.